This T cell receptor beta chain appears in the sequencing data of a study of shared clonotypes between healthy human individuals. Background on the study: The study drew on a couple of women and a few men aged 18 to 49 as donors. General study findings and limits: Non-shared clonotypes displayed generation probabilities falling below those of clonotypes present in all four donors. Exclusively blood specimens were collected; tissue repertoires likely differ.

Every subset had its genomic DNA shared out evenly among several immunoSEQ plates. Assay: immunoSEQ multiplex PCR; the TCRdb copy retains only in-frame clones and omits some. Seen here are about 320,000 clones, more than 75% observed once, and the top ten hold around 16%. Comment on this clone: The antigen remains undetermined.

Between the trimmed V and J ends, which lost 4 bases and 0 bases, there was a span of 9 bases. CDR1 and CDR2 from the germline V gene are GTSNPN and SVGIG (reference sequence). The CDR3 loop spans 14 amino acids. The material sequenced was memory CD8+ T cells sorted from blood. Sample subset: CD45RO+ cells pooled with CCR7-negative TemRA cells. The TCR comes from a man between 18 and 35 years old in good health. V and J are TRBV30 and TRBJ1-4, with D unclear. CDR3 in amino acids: CAWIPDSTNEKLFF. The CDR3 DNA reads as TGTGCCTGGATCCCCGACTCAACTAATGAAAAACTGTTTTTT.